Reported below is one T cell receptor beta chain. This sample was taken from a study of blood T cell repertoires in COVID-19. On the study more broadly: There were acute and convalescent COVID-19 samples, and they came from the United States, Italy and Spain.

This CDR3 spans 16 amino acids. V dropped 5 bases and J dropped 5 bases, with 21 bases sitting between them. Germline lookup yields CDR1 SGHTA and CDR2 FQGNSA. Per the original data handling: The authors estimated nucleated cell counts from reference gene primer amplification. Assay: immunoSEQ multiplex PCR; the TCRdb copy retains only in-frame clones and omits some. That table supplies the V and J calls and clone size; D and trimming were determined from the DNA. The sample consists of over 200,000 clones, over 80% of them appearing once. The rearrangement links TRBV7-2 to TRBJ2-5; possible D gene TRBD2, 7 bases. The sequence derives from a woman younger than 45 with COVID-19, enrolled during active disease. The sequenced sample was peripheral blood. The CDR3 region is CASSERGGRAGETQYF. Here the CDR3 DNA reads TGTGCCAGCAGCGAACGCGGGGGCCGGGCGGGCGAGACCCAGTACTTC.